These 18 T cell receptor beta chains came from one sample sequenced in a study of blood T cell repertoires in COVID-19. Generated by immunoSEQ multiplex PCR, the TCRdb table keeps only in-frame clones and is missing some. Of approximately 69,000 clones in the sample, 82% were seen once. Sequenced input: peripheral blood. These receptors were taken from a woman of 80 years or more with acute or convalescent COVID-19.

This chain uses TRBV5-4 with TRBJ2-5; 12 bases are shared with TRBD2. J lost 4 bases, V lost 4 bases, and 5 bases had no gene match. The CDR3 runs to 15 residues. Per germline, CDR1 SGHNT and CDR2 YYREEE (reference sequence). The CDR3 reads CASSATSGRPETQYF. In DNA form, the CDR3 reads TGTGCCAGCAGCGCAACTAGCGGGAGGCCAGAGACCCAGTACTTC. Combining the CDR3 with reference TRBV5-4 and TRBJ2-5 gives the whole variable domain ETGVTQSPTHLIKTRGQQVTLRCSSQSGHNTVSWYQQALGQGPQFIFQYYREEENGRGNFPPRFSGLQFPNYSSELNVNALELDDSALYLCASSATSGRPETQYFGPGTRLLVL.

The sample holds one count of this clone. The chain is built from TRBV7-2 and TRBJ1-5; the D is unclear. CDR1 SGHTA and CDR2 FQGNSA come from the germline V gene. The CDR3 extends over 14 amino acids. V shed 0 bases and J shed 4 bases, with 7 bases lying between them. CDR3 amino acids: CASSLAFQNQPQHF. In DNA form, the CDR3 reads TGTGCCAGCAGCTTAGCGTTTCAGAATCAGCCCCAGCATTTT.

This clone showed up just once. The CDR3 bases are TGTGCCAGCAGCCCCGGGTCCAACTATGGCTACACCTTC. It translates to CASSPGSNYGYTF. This chain links TRBV28 with TRBJ1-2, with unresolved D. Germline assignment: CDR1 MDHEN and CDR2 SYDVKM. There are 13 residues in the CDR3. The germline V and J ends were trimmed by 6 bases and 2 bases, with 10 bases remaining between them.

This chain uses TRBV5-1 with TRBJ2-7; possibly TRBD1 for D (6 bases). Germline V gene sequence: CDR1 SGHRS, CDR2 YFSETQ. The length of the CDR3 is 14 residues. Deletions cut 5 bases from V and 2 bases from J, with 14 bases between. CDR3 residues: CASRPGAGTYEQYF. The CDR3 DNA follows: TGCGCCAGCAGACCAGGGGCAGGAACCTACGAGCAGTACTTC.

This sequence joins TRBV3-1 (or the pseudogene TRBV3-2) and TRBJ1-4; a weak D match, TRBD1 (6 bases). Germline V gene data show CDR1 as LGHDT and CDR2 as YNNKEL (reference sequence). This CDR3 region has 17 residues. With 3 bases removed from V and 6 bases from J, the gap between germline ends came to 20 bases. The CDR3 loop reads CASSHSRGRGRYEKLFF. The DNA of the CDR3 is TGTGCCAGCAGCCACTCGAGGGGGAGGGGAAGATATGAAAAACTGTTTTTT.

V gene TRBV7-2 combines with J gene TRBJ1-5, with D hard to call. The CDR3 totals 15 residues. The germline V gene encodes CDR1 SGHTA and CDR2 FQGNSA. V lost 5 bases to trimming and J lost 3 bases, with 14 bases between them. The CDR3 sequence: CASSKAPILNQPQHF. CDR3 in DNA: TGTGCCAGCAGCAAAGCACCGATCCTCAATCAGCCCCAGCATTTT.

The CDR3 loop is CASSLEQKHYGYTF. CDR3 DNA sequence: TGTGCCAGCAGCTTAGAACAGAAGCATTATGGCTACACCTTC. V is TRBV7-9 and J is TRBJ1-2, with no clear D. This CDR3 comprises 14 residues. V lost 1 base, J lost 5 bases, and 11 bases lay in between. The germline V gene encodes CDR1 SEHNR and CDR2 FQNEAQ (reference sequence).

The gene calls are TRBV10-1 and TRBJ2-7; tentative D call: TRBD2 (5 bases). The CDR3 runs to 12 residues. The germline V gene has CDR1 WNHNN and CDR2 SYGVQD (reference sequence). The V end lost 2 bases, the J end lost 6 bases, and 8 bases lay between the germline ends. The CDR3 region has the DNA TGCGCCAGCAGTGAGGAGGGTTCCGAGCAGTACTTC. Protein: CASSEEGSEQYF.

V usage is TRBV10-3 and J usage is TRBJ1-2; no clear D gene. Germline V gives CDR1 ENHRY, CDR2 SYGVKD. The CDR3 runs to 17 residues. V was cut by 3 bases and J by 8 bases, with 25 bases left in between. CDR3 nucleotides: TGTGCCATCAGTGAAGTGGAGGGAGGCAGGTCTGGAGTCGGCTACACCTTC. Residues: CAISEVEGGRSGVGYTF.

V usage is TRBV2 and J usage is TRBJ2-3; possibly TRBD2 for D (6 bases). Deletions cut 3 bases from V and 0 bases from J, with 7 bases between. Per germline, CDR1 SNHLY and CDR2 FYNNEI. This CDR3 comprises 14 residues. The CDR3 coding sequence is TGTGCCAGCAGTGAGGGACTTAGCACAGATACGCAGTATTTT. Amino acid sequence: CASSEGLSTDTQYF.

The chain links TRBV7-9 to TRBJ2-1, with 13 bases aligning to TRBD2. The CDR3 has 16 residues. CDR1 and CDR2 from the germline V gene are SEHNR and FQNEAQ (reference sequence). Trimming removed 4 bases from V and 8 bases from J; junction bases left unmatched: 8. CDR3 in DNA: TGTGCCAGCAGCTCCACCGGACTAGCGGGAGCGTATGAGCAGTTCTTC. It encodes CASSSTGLAGAYEQFF.

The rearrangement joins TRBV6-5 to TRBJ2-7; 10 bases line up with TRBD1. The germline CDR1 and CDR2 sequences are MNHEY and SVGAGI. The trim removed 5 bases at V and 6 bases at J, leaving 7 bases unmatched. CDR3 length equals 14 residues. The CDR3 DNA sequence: TGTGCCAGCAGTCGAAACCGGGACAGGGGCGAGCAGTACTTC. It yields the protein CASSRNRDRGEQYF.

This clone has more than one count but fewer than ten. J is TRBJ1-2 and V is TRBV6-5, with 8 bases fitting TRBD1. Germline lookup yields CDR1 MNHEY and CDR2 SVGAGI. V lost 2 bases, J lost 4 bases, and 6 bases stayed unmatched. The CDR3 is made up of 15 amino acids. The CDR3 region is CASSYGTGVTYGYTF. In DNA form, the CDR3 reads TGTGCCAGCAGTTACGGGACAGGAGTTACCTATGGCTACACCTTC.

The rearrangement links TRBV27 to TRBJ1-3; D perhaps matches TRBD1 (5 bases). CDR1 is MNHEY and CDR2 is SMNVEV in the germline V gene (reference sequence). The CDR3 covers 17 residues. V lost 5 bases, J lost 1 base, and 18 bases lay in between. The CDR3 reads CASSTRGGAGSGNTIYF. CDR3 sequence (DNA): TGTGCCAGCAGTACCCGGGGAGGGGCTGGGTCTGGAAACACCATATATTTT.

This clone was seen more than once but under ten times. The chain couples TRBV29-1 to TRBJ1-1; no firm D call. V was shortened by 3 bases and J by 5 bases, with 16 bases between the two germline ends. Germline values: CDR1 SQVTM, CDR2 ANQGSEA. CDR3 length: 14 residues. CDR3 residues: CSVDVGRFVTEAFF. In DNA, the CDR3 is TGCAGCGTTGACGTGGGCAGGTTCGTTACTGAAGCTTTCTTT.

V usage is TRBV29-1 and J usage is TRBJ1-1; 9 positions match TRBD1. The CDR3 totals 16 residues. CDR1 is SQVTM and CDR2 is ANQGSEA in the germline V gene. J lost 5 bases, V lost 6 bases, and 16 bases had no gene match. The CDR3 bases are TGCAGCGTCCCCCCTTCGGACAGGGGCGGGAAGACTGAAGCTTTCTTT. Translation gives CSVPPSDRGGKTEAFF. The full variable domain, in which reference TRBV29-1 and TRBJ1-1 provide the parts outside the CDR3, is SAVISQKPSRDICQRGTSLTIQCQVDSQVTMMFWYRQQPGQSLTLIATANQGSEATYESGFVIDKFPISRPNLTFSTLTVSNMSPEDSSIYLCSVPPSDRGGKTEAFFGQGTRLTVV.

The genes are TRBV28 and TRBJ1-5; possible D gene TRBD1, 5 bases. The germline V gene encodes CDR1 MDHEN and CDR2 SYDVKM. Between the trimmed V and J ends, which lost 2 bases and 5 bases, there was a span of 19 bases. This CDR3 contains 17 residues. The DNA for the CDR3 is TGTGCCAGCAGTTTAATTATAATGCGGCAGGGCGATCAGCCCCAGCATTTT. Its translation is CASSLIIMRQGDQPQHF.

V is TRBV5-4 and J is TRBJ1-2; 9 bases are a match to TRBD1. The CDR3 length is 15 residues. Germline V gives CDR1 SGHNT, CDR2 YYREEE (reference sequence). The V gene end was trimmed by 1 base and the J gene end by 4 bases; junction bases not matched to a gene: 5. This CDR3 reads CASSLQPTGGYGYTF. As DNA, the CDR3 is TGTGCCAGCAGCTTGCAACCGACAGGGGGCTATGGCTACACCTTC. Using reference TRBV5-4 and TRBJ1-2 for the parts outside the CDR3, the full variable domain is ETGVTQSPTHLIKTRGQQVTLRCSSQSGHNTVSWYQQALGQGPQFIFQYYREEENGRGNFPPRFSGLQFPNYSSELNVNALELDDSALYLCASSLQPTGGYGYTFGSGTRLTVV.